The TCR beta chain under discussion was sequenced for a study of T-cell memory formation after mild COVID-19. The overall study: TCR clusters showed largely donor specificity. Notes on the study in general: Most CD4+ clones that shrank were in CM and EM, while CD8+ ones turned up in EMRA. Pre-infection memory held some responding clones, suggesting pre-existing cross-reactive T cells responded.

The CDR3 length is 13 residues. V was pared by 3 bases and J by 4 bases, with 7 bases between. Germline loops: CDR1 LGHDT, CDR2 YNNKEL (reference sequence). 5'RACE primed at constant segments yielded TCR alpha and TCR beta cDNA libraries bearing sample barcodes and UMIs. TCRdb analysed the 5' RACE reads with MiXCR anew, one entry per CDR3 protein. The data hold 250,000 to 400,000 distinct CDR3 sequences, with roughly an eighth observed a single time. In its sample, this clonotype was seen a few times. Its antigen is unidentified. V gene TRBV3-1 combines with J gene TRBJ1-5; no firm D call. The TCR sequence derives from a man aged 18 to 29 who had mild COVID-19 (a few samples of this study predate the infection). Cell type and time point are not known. Sequenced sample: PBMCs or a T cell subset sorted from them (not recorded which). DNA for the CDR3: TGTGCCAGCAGCCAGCAGGTTAATCAGCCCCAGCATTTT. Protein sequence: CASSQQVNQPQHF.